This T cell receptor (beta chain) derives from a study of blood T cell repertoires in COVID-19. Study information: The cDNA or gDNA used as material had been derived from T cells, B-cell-depleted T cells, or PBMCs.

Methods used by the authors: Quantification of nucleated cells was approximated via reference gene primer amplification. Only in-frame clones appear in the TCRdb table, and some are missing; sequencing was by immunoSEQ multiplex PCR. The V and J calls and the clone size are those of that table, but D and trimming were determined from the DNA. Seen here are some 49,000 clones, over 90% observed once, and the top ten hold 1%. One Seattle source followed patients from active infection through their disease course. Germline-derived CDR1 and CDR2 are SGHRS and YFSETQ. V was pared by 4 bases and J by 2 bases, with 13 bases of the junction left unmatched. The length of the CDR3 is 19 residues.

This receptor was taken from a man in his 60s with COVID-19, enrolled during active disease. Sequenced sample: peripheral blood. The rearrangement links TRBV5-1 to TRBJ2-1, with 12 bases aligning to TRBD2. The CDR3 spells CASSVTSGGFRLAYNEQFF. The CDR3 region has the DNA TGCGCCAGCAGCGTGACTAGCGGGGGTTTTCGGCTTGCCTACAATGAGCAGTTCTTC.